These T cell receptor beta chains were read from a single sample in a study of blood T cells in healthy people across ages. TCRdb used MiXCR to reprocess the 5' RACE reads, holding one entry per CDR3 protein. Here the sample spans about 290,000 distinct CDR3 sequences, around 30% being singletons. What was sequenced was blood. The receptors originated from a woman aged 65 to 85 in good health. Both conserved end residues are part of each CDR3. D genes are given only for firm matches. Clone size, where shown, is once, few, many, or a class for clones that have expanded.

j_call v_call d_call clone_size cdr3_aa cdr3_nt
TRBJ2-7 TRBV9 - - CASSVGSTPYEQYF TGTGCCAGCAGCGTAGGATCGACCCCCTACGAGCAGTACTTC
TRBJ2-5 TRBV5-1 - few CASSQWTVQETQYF TGCGCCAGCAGCCAATGGACAGTCCAAGAGACCCAGTACTTC
TRBJ2-2 TRBV7-7 - few CASSGQTNTGELFF TGTGCTAGCAGCGGACAGACGAACACCGGGGAGCTGTTTTTT
TRBJ1-1 TRBV5-1 TRBD1 few CASRTGTGIVTEAFF TGCGCCAGCAGGACCGGGACAGGGATAGTCACTGAAGCTTTCTTT
TRBJ2-2 TRBV7-2 TRBD2 few CASSPGLAGSRELFF TGTGCCAGCAGCCCGGGACTAGCGGGGTCCCGGGAGCTGTTTTTT
TRBJ2-1 TRBV18 TRBD2 - CASSPPGTRVNEQFF TGTGCCAGCTCACCACCCGGGACTAGAGTCAATGAGCAGTTCTTC
TRBJ2-2 TRBV12-3/TRBV12-4 - many CASSLAGVSGELFF TGTGCCAGCAGTTTAGCGGGAGTGAGCGGGGAGCTGTTTTTT
TRBJ1-5 TRBV7-9 - - CASSLGGGSNQPQHF TGTGCCAGCAGCTTAGGGGGGGGAAGCAATCAGCCCCAGCATTTT
TRBJ2-4 TRBV15 TRBD1 few CATQRDRGGIQYF TGTGCCACCCAGCGGGACAGGGGTGGCATTCAGTACTTC
TRBJ1-2 TRBV6-2/TRBV6-3 - - CASSRSDRAVYGYTF TGTGCCAGCAGTCGATCGGACAGAGCCGTCTATGGCTACACCTTC
TRBJ2-7 TRBV6-1 - - CASSEAGLQGRRDF TGTGCCAGCAGTGAAGCGGGGCTACAGGGACGGAGGGACTTC
TRBJ1-5 TRBV7-9 - - CASSLYGLNQPQHF TGTGCCAGCAGCTTATACGGGCTCAATCAGCCCCAGCATTTT
TRBJ2-5 TRBV3-1 - - CASSDLGGTETQYF TGTGCCAGCAGCGACCTCGGGGGTACAGAGACCCAGTACTTC
TRBJ2-1 TRBV29-1 TRBD2 - CSARGLLAGVNEQFF TGCAGCGCCAGGGGCTTACTAGCGGGAGTCAATGAGCAGTTCTTC
TRBJ2-1 TRBV7-9 TRBD2 few CASSLAAGVKANEQFF TGTGCCAGCAGCTTAGCTGCGGGAGTCAAGGCCAATGAGCAGTTCTTC
TRBJ1-1 TRBV27 - - CASSFRGVTEAFF TGTGCCAGCAGTTTTCGGGGGGTCACTGAAGCTTTCTTT
TRBJ1-2 TRBV19 - - CASSRRDIEVGGYTF TGTGCCAGTAGTAGGCGGGACATAGAAGTTGGTGGCTACACCTTC
TRBJ2-5 TRBV2 - many CASSEKGDSYQETQYF TGTGCCAGCAGTGAGAAGGGAGACAGCTACCAAGAGACCCAGTACTTC
TRBJ2-6 TRBV28 - few CASSLDGSGANVLTF TGTGCCAGCAGTTTGGACGGCTCTGGGGCCAACGTCCTGACTTTC
TRBJ2-1 TRBV10-3 TRBD2 many CAIRGLAGVRNEQFF TGTGCCATCAGGGGACTAGCGGGTGTGAGGAATGAGCAGTTCTTC
TRBJ2-2 TRBV29-1 TRBD1 - CSARMTGVGELFF TGCAGCGCCCGGATGACAGGGGTGGGGGAGCTGTTTTTT
TRBJ2-7 TRBV20-1 - - CSASAFSGHPYEQYF TGCAGTGCTAGCGCCTTCAGCGGGCACCCCTACGAGCAGTACTTC
TRBJ2-7 TRBV20-1 TRBD1 - CSARDRDRGYSYEQYF TGCAGTGCTAGAGACCGGGACAGGGGTTACTCCTACGAGCAGTACTTC
TRBJ1-1 TRBV13 - - CASSLEGTGPEAFF TGTGCCAGCAGCTTAGAGGGTACGGGCCCCGAAGCTTTCTTT
TRBJ2-7 TRBV15 - few CATSREVRGEQYF TGTGCCACCAGCAGAGAGGTGAGGGGGGAGCAGTACTTC
TRBJ1-5 TRBV7-8 - many CASSLLDNQPQHF TGTGCCAGCAGCTTACTTGACAATCAGCCCCAGCATTTT
TRBJ2-1 TRBV7-3 TRBD2 few CASSRGTSRLNEQFF TGTGCCAGCAGCCGCGGGACTAGCAGACTCAATGAGCAGTTCTTC
TRBJ2-2 TRBV19 TRBD1 - CASRGQILNTGELFF TGTGCCAGTAGGGGACAGATCCTGAACACCGGGGAGCTGTTTTTT
TRBJ2-5 TRBV9 - many CASSVTSQETQYF TGTGCCAGCAGCGTTACTAGTCAAGAGACCCAGTACTTC
TRBJ2-5 TRBV20-1 - - CSAGRASGETQYF TGCAGTGCCGGCCGGGCTAGTGGAGAGACCCAGTACTTC
TRBJ1-2 TRBV19 - - CASSPRGIVNYGYTF TGTGCCAGTAGTCCTCGAGGGATCGTTAACTATGGCTACACCTTC
TRBJ1-1 TRBV4-2 TRBD1 few CASSSGGQGNTEAFF TGTGCCAGCAGCTCTGGGGGACAGGGGAACACTGAAGCTTTCTTT
TRBJ1-6 TRBV3-1 - few CASSQGGPSPLHF TGTGCCAGCAGCCAAGGGGGGCCTTCACCCCTCCACTTT
TRBJ2-1 TRBV6-4 - - CASSDQWTDVQFF TGTGCCAGCAGTGACCAATGGACGGATGTGCAGTTCTTC
TRBJ1-1 TRBV27 - few CASSLSGQNTEAFF TGTGCCAGCAGTTTATCGGGACAGAACACTGAAGCTTTCTTT
TRBJ2-3 TRBV2 TRBD1 - CASSLTGVHTDTQYF TGTGCCAGCAGCCTGACAGGGGTCCATACAGATACGCAGTATTTT
TRBJ2-1 TRBV21-1 - - CASSKAGRVAHRSHEQFF TGTGCCAGCAGCAAAGCGGGGAGGGTCGCCCATCGGAGCCATGAGCAGTTCTTC
TRBJ2-7 TRBV7-2 - once CASSQDHEQYF TGTGCCAGCAGCCAGGACCACGAGCAGTACTTC
TRBJ1-2 TRBV29-1 TRBD1 few CSGRMGQGPYGYTF TGCAGCGGAAGAATGGGACAGGGACCCTATGGCTACACCTTC
TRBJ1-1 TRBV3-1 - - CASSHRYRLNTEAFF TGTGCCAGCAGCCATCGTTACAGGTTGAACACTGAAGCTTTCTTT
TRBJ1-1 TRBV6-1 - - CASSEAGSTEAFF TGTGCCAGCAGTGAAGCGGGCAGCACTGAAGCTTTCTTT
TRBJ1-5 TRBV6-9 - - CASSQISLQDTYSNQPQHF TGTGCCAGCAGTCAAATATCCCTTCAGGACACTTATAGCAATCAGCCCCAGCATTTT
TRBJ2-3 TRBV11-1 - few CASSLASDSKDTQYF TGTGCCAGCAGCTTAGCCTCGGACTCCAAAGATACGCAGTATTTT
TRBJ2-2 TRBV5-8 - few CASSFWGDRNTGELFF TGTGCCAGCAGCTTTTGGGGCGATAGGAACACCGGGGAGCTGTTTTTT